The rows below give T cell receptor beta chains drawn from one sample of a study of blood T cell repertoires in COVID-19. Profiling relied on immunoSEQ multiplex PCR, and the TCRdb table lists in-frame clones only, not all of them. Seen here are 60,000 to 90,000 clones, about 85% observed once, and the top ten hold more than 5%. Sequenced material: peripheral blood. The receptors here all came from a man in his 60s with active or convalescent COVID-19. CDR3s include the opening cysteine and the closing phenylalanine or tryptophan. D genes are given only for firm matches. Where a row states a size, it is once, few, many or the class of an expanded clone; other rows omit it.

d_gene	abundance	v_gene	j_gene	CDR3aa	CDR3nt
TRBD1	NA	TRBV3-1/TRBV3-2	TRBJ1-3	CASRLDRGSLSGNTIYF	TGTGCCAGCAGATTGGACAGGGGTAGTCTCTCTGGAAACACCATATATTTT
NA	NA	TRBV10-3	TRBJ1-4	CAIREQDNEKLFF	TGTGCCATCAGGGAGCAGGATAATGAAAAACTGTTTTTT
TRBD1	NA	TRBV7-3	TRBJ1-2	CASSSGGGYTF	TGTGCCAGCAGCTCAGGGGGTGGCTACACCTTC
TRBD1	NA	TRBV7-2	TRBJ1-2	CASSGQTGTNYGYTF	TGTGCCAGCAGCGGCCAGACAGGGACTAACTATGGCTACACCTTC
NA	NA	TRBV30	TRBJ2-1	CAWQIASSYNEQFF	TGTGCCTGGCAGATAGCGAGCTCCTACAATGAGCAGTTCTTC
NA	NA	TRBV6-2/TRBV6-3	TRBJ2-7	CASSFLGRPPNEQYF	TGTGCCAGCAGTTTCCTTGGGAGGCCGCCCAACGAGCAGTACTTC
NA	NA	TRBV20-1	TRBJ2-2	CSATRSGELFF	TGCAGTGCTACCCGGTCCGGGGAGCTGTTTTTT
TRBD1	once	TRBV5-1	TRBJ1-1	CASSLGDSPNTEAFF	TGCGCCAGCAGCTTGGGGGACAGCCCGAACACTGAAGCTTTCTTT
TRBD1	few	TRBV2	TRBJ1-3	CASSELQGVGNTIYF	TGTGCCAGCAGTGAGTTACAGGGGGTCGGAAACACCATATATTTT
NA	medium-sized	TRBV5-6	TRBJ1-5	CASSSGVSNQPQHF	TGTGCCAGCAGCTCAGGGGTTAGCAATCAGCCCCAGCATTTT